This record looks at one T cell receptor (beta chain) sequence and its context. The data belong to a study of STAT5B mutations in CD4+ large granular lymphocyte leukemia. Profiling relied on immunoSEQ multiplex PCR, and the TCRdb table lists in-frame clones only, not all of them. The sample lists 9,800 or so clones; about four fifths were seen once. Padova, Helsinki and Shinshu hematology units supplied the CD4+ T-LGLL patients. The origin of this receptor is a man in his sixties with CD4+ T-cell large granular lymphocyte leukemia. Sequencing used PBMCs.

CDR3 sequence reads: CAISAGQINQPQHF. The CDR3 DNA reads as TGTGCCATTTCCGCAGGACAGATTAATCAGCCCCAGCATTTT. V gene TRBV7-9 combines with J gene TRBJ1-5; D is possibly TRBD1 (6 bases). The V and J ends lost 10 bases and 4 bases respectively, with 17 bases between them. The CDR3 length is 14 residues. Germline lookup yields CDR1 SEHNR and CDR2 FQNEAQ (reference sequence).